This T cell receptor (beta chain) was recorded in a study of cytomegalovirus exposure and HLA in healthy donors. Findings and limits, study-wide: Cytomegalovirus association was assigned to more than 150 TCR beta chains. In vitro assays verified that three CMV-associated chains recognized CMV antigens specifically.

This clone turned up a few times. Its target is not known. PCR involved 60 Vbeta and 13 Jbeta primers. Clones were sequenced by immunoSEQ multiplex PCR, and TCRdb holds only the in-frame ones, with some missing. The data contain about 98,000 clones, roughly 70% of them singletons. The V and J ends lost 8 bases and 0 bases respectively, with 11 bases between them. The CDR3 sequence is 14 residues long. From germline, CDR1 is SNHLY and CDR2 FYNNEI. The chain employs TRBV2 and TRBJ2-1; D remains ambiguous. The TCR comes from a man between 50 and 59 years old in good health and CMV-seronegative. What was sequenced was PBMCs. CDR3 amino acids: CASSFLRSYNEQFF. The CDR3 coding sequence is TGTGCCAGCTCGTTCCTTCGCTCCTACAATGAGCAGTTCTTC.